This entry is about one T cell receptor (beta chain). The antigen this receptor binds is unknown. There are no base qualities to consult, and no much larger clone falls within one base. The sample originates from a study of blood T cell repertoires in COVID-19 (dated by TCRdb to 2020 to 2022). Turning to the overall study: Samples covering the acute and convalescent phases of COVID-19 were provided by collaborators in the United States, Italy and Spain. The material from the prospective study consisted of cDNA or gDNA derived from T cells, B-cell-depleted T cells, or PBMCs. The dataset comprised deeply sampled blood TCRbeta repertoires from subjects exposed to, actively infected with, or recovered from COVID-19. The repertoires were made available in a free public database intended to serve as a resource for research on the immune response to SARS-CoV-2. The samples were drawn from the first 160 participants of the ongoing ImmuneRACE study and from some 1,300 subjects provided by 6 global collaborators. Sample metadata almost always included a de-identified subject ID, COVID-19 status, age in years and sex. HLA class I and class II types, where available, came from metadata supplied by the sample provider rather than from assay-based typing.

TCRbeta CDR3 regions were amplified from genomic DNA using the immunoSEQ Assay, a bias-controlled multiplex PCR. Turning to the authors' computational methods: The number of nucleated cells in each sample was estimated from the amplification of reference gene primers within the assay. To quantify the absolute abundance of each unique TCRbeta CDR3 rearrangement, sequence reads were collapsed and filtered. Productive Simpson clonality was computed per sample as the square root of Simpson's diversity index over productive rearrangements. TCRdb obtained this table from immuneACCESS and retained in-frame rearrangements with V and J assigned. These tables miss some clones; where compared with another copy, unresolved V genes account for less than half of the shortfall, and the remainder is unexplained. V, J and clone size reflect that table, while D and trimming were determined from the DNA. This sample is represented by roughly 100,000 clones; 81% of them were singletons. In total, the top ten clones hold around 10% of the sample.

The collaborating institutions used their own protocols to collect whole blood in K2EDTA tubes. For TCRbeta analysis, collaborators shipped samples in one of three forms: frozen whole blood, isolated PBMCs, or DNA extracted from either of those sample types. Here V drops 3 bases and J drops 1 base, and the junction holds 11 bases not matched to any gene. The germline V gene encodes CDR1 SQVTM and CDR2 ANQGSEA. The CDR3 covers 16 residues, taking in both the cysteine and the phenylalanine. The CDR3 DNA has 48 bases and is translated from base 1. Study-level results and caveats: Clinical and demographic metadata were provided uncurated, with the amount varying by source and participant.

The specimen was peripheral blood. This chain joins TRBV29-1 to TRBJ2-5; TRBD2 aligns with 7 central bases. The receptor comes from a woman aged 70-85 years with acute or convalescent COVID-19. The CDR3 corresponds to CSVEGVSGVGQETQYF. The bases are TGCAGCGTTGAGGGGGTGAGCGGGGTTGGCCAAGAGACCCAGTACTTC.